This T cell receptor beta chain stems from a study of blood T cell repertoires in COVID-19. Clones were read by immunoSEQ multiplex PCR, and TCRdb kept only the in-frame ones, dropping some. This table holds about 140,000 clones, approximately 88% found once. V trimming: 6 bases; J trimming: 7 bases; junction bases outside the gene matches: 13. This CDR3 spans 17 amino acids. Germline V gene data show CDR1 as SNHLY and CDR2 as FYNNEI. Sequencing input: peripheral blood. The TCR comes from a man between 60 and 75 years old with active or convalescent COVID-19. The rearrangement uses TRBV2 and TRBJ2-1; 12 bases are a match to TRBD2. The CDR3: CASRRASGRAEWNEQFF. Here the CDR3 DNA reads TGTGCCAGCAGACGGGCTAGCGGGAGGGCCGAGTGGAATGAGCAGTTCTTC.